What follows are 27 T cell receptor beta chains derived from one specimen sequenced in a study of monozygotic twins with inflammatory bowel disease. Using the 5' RACE reads, TCRdb records one entry per CDR3 protein without DNA. The ten most abundant clones cover roughly 2.5% of a sample with approximately 400,000 distinct CDR3 sequences. The sequenced sample consisted of blood. The receptors here all came from a human donor with ulcerative colitis or Crohn's disease, or a healthy co-twin of an affected twin (not recorded which).

The rearrangement links TRBV28 to TRBJ1-6. The CDR3 is 16 residues long. The V gene's germline CDR1 is MDHEN and CDR2 SYDVKM. The CDR3 spells CASSSKRQARDSPLHF.

V gene TRBV5-1 combines with J gene TRBJ2-3; TCRdb's assignment of TRBD1 cannot be checked, as there is no DNA. Germline loops: CDR1 SGHRS, CDR2 YFSETQ. There are 15 residues in the CDR3. The CDR3 reads CASSLGTGTTDTQYF.

The V call is TRBV12-3 or TRBV12-4, the J call TRBJ2-2; the TCRdb D gene call, TRBD2, has no DNA to confirm it. The CDR3 loop spans 20 amino acids. The CDR3 region is CASSLGVTGRLAGNTGELFF.

This chain joins TRBV7-9 and TRBJ2-4; TCRdb designates TRBD1, a call that cannot be tested without DNA. The CDR3 contains 14 residues. Looked up from germline, CDR1 is SEHNR and CDR2 is FQNEAQ (reference sequence). The chain's CDR3 is CASSPDRTANIQYF. The complete variable domain, with remaining parts taken from reference TRBV7-9 and TRBJ2-4, reads DTGVSQNPRHKITKRGQNVTFRCDPISEHNRLYWYRQTLGQGPEFLTYFQNEAQLEKSRLLSDRFSAERPKGSFSTLEIQRTEQGDSAMYLCASSPDRTANIQYFGAGTRLSVL.

V usage is TRBV6-1 and J usage is TRBJ2-5; TCRdb's D gene call, TRBD2, goes unchecked for lack of DNA. Germline assignment: CDR1 MNHNS and CDR2 SASEGT. The CDR3 spans 14 residues. CDR3 protein: CASREGLLLETQYF.

The chain uses TRBV20-1 and TRBJ2-4. The CDR3 covers 15 residues. The germline V gene has CDR1 DFQATT and CDR2 SNEGSKA (reference sequence). Here the CDR3 reads CSASALPVAKNIQYF.

V is TRBV7-8 and J is TRBJ2-7; the D call of TRBD1 rests on TCRdb alone, since no DNA is present to check it. The CDR3 is 15 amino acids. Germline values: CDR1 SGHVS, CDR2 FQNEAQ. The CDR3 is CASSLNRGLGYEQYF.

V gene TRBV6-5 combines with J gene TRBJ1-2; TCRdb designates TRBD1, a call that cannot be tested without DNA. Germline assignment: CDR1 MNHEY and CDR2 SVGAGI. The length of the CDR3 is 11 residues. CDR3 region: CASLGIYGYTF.

The V and J genes are TRBV15 and TRBJ2-2. CDR3 length equals 14 residues. Germline CDR1 reads LNHNV; CDR2 reads YYDKDF (reference sequence). The CDR3 sequence is CATKNARNTGELFF.

The V and J genes are TRBV5-4 and TRBJ2-3; TCRdb proposes TRBD1, but this gene call is untestable without DNA. Germline CDR1 reads SGHNT; CDR2 reads YYREEE (reference sequence). This CDR3 has 14 residues. The CDR3 sequence: CASSSYREADTQYF.

The chain links TRBV4-2 to TRBJ1-1; the D gene TCRdb calls, TRBD1, cannot be checked with no DNA. The CDR3 consists of 15 residues. Per germline, CDR1 LGHNA and CDR2 YNFKEQ. This CDR3 is CASSPARGSDTEAFF.

The chain uses TRBV4-3 and TRBJ2-7; TCRdb indicates TRBD1, and absent DNA this call remains unverified. Germline CDR1 and CDR2: LGHNA and YSLEER. The CDR3 runs to 14 residues. The CDR3 sequence is CASSQDQGTGEQYF.

This chain connects TRBV5-1 to TRBJ2-3; TCRdb gives TRBD2 as the D gene, but with no DNA this cannot be confirmed. The germline gives CDR1 SGHRS, CDR2 YFSETQ. The CDR3 extends over 16 amino acids. This CDR3 reads CASSLWRGETTDTQYF.

The chain links TRBV15 to TRBJ2-7; TCRdb names TRBD1, which stays unverified in the absence of DNA. CDR1 is LNHNV and CDR2 is YYDKDF in the germline V gene (reference sequence). The CDR3 totals 14 residues. The CDR3: CATSYSRGDDEQYF.

The genes are TRBV20-1 and TRBJ2-3; as DNA is missing, the TRBD1 call by TCRdb cannot be tested. The CDR3 contains 16 residues. Germline CDR1 DFQATT, CDR2 SNEGSKA (reference sequence). CDR3: CSARDPGRRSTDTQYF.

J is TRBJ2-1 and V is TRBV11-2; TCRdb lists TRBD1, though no DNA is available to test this call. The CDR3 sequence is 17 residues long. The germline gives CDR1 SGHAT, CDR2 FQNNGV. CDR3: CASSPDPGRFSYNEQFF. The variable domain in full, completed from reference TRBV11-2 and TRBJ2-1, reads EAGVAQSPRYKIIEKRQSVAFWCNPISGHATLYWYQQILGQGPKLLIQFQNNGVVDDSQLPKDRFSAERLKGVDSTLKIQPAKLEDSAVYLCASSPDPGRFSYNEQFFGPGTRLTVL.

The chain links TRBV27 to TRBJ2-7. Per germline, CDR1 MNHEY and CDR2 SMNVEV (reference sequence). The CDR3 has 13 amino acids. The CDR3 is CASSLRSPDEQYF.

The chain carries TRBV5-1 and TRBJ2-2. CDR1 and CDR2 from the germline V gene are SGHRS and YFSETQ. CDR3 length: 15 residues. CDR3 amino acids: CASSLAGWTAGELFF.

V is TRBV7-3 and J is TRBJ1-6. The CDR3 contains 13 residues. Germline V gene data show CDR1 as SGHTA and CDR2 as FQGTGA. CDR3 residues: CASSSDYNSPLHF.

The rearrangement joins TRBV25-1 to TRBJ1-2. CDR3 size: 13 residues. The germline V gene has CDR1 MGHDK and CDR2 SYGVNS. CDR3 residues: CASRAGNNYGYTF.

V gene TRBV12-3 or TRBV12-4 combines with J gene TRBJ1-4; checking the TCRdb D call of TRBD1 is not possible without DNA. The CDR3 spans 15 residues. CDR3 sequence: CASSVAGGRDEKLFF.

The chain has TRBV12-3 or TRBV12-4 and TRBJ1-1; the D call of TRBD1 rests on TCRdb alone, since no DNA is present to check it. CDR3 size: 12 residues. The CDR3 loop is CASSFQPGRAFF.

V and J are TRBV20-1 and TRBJ2-7; lacking DNA, the TRBD2 call made by TCRdb goes unchecked. Germline lookup yields CDR1 DFQATT and CDR2 SNEGSKA (reference sequence). This CDR3 contains 13 residues. This CDR3 reads CSARDGLADEQYF.

The genes are TRBV9 and TRBJ1-2. Germline V gene lookup returns CDR1 SGDLS and CDR2 YYNGEE. This CDR3 has 11 residues. CDR3 sequence reads: CASKTGYGYTF.

The rearrangement joins TRBV19 to TRBJ2-3; TCRdb's D call, TRBD2, is unchecked because there is no DNA. Germline values: CDR1 LNHDA, CDR2 SQIVND (reference sequence). This CDR3 comprises 15 residues. The CDR3 here is CASSITGERTDTQYF.

The CDR3 sequence: CASSSETQQFSPLHF. V is TRBV5-6 and J is TRBJ1-6. In germline, CDR1 is SGHDT, CDR2 YYEEEE. The CDR3 runs to 15 residues.

V gene TRBV15 combines with J gene TRBJ2-7; TCRdb's assignment of TRBD2 cannot be checked, as there is no DNA. This CDR3 contains 16 residues. Looked up from germline, CDR1 is LNHNV and CDR2 is YYDKDF (reference sequence). CDR3 residues: CATTLSGGTRKDEQYF.